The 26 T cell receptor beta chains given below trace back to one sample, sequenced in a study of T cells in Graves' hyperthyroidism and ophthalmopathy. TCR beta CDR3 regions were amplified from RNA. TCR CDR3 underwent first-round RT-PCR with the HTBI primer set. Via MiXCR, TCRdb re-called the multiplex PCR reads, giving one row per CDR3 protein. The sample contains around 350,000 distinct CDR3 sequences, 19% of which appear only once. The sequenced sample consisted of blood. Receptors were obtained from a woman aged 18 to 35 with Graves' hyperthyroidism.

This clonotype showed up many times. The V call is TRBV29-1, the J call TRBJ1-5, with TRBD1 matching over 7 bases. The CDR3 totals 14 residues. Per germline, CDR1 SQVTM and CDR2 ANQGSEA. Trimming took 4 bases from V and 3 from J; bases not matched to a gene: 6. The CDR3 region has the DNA TGCAGCGTTGGCCAAGGGGGCCCCAATCAGCCCCAGCATTTT. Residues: CSVGQGGPNQPQHF.

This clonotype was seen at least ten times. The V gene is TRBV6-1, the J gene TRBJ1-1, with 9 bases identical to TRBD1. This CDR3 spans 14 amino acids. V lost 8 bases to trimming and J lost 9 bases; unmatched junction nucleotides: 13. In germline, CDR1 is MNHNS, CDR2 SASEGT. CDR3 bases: TGTGCCAGCCGAGAACAGGGGGCGATGGAACAAGCTTTCTTT. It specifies CASREQGAMEQAFF.

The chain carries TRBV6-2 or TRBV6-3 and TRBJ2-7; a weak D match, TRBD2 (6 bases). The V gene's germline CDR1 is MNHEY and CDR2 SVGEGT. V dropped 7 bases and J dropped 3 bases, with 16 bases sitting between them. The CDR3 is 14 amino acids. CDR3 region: CASTSGGGSYEQYF. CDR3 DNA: TGTGCCAGCACCTCCGGAGGAGGGAGCTACGAGCAGTACTTC.

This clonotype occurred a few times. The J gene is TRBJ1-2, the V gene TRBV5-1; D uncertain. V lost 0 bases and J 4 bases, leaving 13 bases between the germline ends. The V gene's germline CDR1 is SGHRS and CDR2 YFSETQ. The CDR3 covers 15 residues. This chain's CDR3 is CASSLVAADGYGYTF. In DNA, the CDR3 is TGCGCCAGCAGCTTGGTAGCGGCTGATGGCTATGGCTACACCTTC.

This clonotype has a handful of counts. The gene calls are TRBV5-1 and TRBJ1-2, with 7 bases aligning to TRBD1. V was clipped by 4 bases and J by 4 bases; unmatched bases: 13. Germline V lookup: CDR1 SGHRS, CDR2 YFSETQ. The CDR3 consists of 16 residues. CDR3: CASSPIISGTAYGYTF. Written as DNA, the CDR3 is TGCGCCAGCAGCCCTATAATCTCCGGGACAGCCTATGGCTACACCTTC.

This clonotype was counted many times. The CDR3 here is CASSTQGWDTQYF. CDR3 in DNA: TGTGCCAGCAGTACACAGGGGTGGGATACGCAGTATTTT. This chain joins TRBV6-1 and TRBJ2-3, with 7 bases matching TRBD1. There are 13 residues in the CDR3. Per germline, CDR1 MNHNS and CDR2 SASEGT. Trimming removed 5 bases from V and 6 bases from J; junction bases left unmatched: 5.

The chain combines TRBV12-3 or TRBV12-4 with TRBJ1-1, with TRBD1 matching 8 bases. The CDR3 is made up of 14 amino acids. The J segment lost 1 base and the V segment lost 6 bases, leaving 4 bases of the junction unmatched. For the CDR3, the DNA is TGTGCCAGCAGCGTGACAGGGGCGAACACTGAAGCTTTCTTT. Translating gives CASSVTGANTEAFF.

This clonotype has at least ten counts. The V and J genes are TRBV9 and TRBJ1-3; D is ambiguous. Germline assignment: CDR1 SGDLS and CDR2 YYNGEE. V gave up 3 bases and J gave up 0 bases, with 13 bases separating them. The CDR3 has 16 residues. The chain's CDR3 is CASSAGLSFSGNTIYF. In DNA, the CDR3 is TGTGCCAGCAGCGCAGGACTGTCTTTCTCTGGAAACACCATATATTTT.

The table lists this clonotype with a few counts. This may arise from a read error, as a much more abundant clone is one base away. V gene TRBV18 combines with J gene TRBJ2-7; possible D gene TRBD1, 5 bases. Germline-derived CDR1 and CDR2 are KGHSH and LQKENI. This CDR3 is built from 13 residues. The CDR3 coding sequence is TGTACCAGCTCATCGGACATAGTCTACGAGCAGTACTTC. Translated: CTSSSDIVYEQYF.

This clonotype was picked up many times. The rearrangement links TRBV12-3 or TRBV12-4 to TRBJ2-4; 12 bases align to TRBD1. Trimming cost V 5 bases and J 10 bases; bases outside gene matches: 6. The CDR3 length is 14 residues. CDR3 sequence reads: CASSLRDRGRIQYF. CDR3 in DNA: TGTGCCAGCAGTCTACGGGACAGGGGGCGAATTCAGTACTTC.

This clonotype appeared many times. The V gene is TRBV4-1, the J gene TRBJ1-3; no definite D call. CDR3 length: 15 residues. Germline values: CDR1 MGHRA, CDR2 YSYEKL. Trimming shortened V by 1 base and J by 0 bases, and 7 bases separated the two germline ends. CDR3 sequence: CASSQAYSSGNTIYF. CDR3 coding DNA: TGCGCCAGCAGCCAAGCTTACAGCTCTGGAAACACCATATATTTT.

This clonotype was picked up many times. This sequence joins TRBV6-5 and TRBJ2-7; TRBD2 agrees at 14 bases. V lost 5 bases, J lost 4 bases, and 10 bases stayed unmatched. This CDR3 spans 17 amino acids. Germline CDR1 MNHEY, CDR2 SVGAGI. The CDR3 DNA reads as TGTGCCAGCAGTAGCCGGACTAGCGGGGGGAAGCTTTACGAGCAGTACTTC. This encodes CASSSRTSGGKLYEQYF.

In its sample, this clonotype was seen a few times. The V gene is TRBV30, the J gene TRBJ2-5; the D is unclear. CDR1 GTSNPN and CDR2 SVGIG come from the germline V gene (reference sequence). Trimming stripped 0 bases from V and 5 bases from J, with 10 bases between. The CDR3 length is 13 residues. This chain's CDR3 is CAWSVYGPETQYF. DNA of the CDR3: TGTGCCTGGAGTGTATACGGCCCGGAGACCCAGTACTTC.

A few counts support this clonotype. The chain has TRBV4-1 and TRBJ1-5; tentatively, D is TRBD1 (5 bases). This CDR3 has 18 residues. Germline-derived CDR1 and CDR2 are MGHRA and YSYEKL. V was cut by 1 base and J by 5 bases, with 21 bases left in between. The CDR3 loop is CASSQVGRGPESYQPQHF. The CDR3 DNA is TGCGCCAGCAGCCAAGTGGGACGAGGTCCCGAATCGTATCAGCCCCAGCATTTT.

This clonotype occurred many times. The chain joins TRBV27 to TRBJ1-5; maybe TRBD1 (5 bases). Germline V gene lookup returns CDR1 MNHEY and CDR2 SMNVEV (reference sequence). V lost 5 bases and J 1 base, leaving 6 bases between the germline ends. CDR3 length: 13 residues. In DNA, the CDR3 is TGTGCCAGCAGTCGGGACAGCAATCAGCCCCAGCATTTT. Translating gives CASSRDSNQPQHF.

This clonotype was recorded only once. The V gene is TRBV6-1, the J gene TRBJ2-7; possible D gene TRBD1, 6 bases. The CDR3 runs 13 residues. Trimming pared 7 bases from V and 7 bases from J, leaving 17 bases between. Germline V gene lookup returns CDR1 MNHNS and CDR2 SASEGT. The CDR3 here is CASTSSGAREQYF. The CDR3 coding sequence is TGTGCCAGCACCTCATCAGGGGCGAGGGAGCAGTACTTC.

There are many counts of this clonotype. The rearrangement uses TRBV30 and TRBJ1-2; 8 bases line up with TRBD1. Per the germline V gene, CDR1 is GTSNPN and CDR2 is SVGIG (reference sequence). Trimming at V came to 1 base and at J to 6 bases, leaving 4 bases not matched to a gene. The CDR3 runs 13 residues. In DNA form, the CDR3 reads TGTGCCTGGAGTGACGGACAGGGCGATGGCTACACCTTC. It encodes CAWSDGQGDGYTF.

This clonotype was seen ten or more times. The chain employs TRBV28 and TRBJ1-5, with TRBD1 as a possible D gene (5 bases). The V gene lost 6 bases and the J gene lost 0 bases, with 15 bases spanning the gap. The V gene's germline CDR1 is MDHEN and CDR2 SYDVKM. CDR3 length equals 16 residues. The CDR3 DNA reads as TGTGCCAGCAGAGTGGGACCTATTAATAGCAATCAGCCCCAGCATTTT. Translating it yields CASRVGPINSNQPQHF. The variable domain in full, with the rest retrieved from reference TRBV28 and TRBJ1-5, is DVKVTQSSRYLVKRTGEKVFLECVQDMDHENMFWYRQDPGLGLRLIYFSYDVKMKEKGDIPEGYSVSREKKERFSLILESASTNQTSMYLCASRVGPINSNQPQHFGDGTRLSIL.

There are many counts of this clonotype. The DNA of the CDR3 is TGCGCCAGCAGCTCCGACAGGGGTGACACTGAAGCTTTCTTT. Its protein is CASSSDRGDTEAFF. The genes are TRBV5-1 and TRBJ1-1; 8 bases align to TRBD1. CDR1 and CDR2 (germline): SGHRS, YFSETQ. The CDR3 is made up of 14 amino acids. Trimming removed 3 bases from V and 3 bases from J; junction bases left unmatched: 4.

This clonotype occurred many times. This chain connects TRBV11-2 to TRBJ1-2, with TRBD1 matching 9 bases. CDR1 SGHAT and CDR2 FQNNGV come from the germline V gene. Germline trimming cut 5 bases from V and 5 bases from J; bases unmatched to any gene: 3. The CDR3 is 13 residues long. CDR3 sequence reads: CASSTGTGYGYTF. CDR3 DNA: TGTGCCAGCAGCACCGGGACAGGGTATGGCTACACCTTC.

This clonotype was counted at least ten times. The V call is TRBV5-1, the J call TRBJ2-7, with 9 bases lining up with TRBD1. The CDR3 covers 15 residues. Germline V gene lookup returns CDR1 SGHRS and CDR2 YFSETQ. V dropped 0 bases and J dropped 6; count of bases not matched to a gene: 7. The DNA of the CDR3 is TGCGCCAGCAGCTTGGCCGGGACAGGGTCAGTCGAGCAGTACTTC. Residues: CASSLAGTGSVEQYF.

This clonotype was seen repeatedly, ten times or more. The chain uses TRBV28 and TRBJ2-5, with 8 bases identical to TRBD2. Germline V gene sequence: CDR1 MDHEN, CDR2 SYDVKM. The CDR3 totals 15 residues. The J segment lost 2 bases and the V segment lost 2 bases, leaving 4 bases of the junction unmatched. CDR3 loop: CASSLMASGQETQYF. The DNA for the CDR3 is TGTGCCAGCAGTTTAATGGCTAGCGGGCAAGAGACCCAGTACTTC.

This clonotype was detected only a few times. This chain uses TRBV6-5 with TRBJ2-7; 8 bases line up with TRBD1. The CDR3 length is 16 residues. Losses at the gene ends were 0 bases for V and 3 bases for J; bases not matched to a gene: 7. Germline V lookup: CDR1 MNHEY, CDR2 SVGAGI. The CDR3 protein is CASSYSRDRNSYEQYF. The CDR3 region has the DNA TGTGCCAGCAGTTACTCCCGGGACAGGAACAGCTACGAGCAGTACTTC.

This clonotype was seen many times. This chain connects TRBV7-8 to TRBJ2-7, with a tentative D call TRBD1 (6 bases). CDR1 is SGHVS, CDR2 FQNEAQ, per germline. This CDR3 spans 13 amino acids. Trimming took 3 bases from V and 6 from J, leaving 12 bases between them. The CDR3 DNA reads TGTGCCAGCAGCTTTACAGGGCTAAGCGAGCAGTACTTC. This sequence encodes CASSFTGLSEQYF.

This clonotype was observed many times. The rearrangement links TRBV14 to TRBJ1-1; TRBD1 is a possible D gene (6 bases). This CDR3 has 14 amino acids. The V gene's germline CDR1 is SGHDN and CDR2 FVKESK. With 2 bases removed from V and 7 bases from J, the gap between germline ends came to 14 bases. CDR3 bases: TGTGCCAGCAGCCAACGTACAGGGAGGGGTGAAGCTTTCTTT. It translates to CASSQRTGRGEAFF.

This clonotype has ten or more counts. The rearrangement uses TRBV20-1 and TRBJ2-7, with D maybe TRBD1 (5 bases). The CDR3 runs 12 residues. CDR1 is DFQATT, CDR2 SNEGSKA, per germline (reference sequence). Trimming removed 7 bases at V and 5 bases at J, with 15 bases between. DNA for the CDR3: TGCAGTGTGGGCAGGGCAAGGGACGAGCAGTACTTC. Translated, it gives CSVGRARDEQYF.